This T cell receptor beta chain came from a study of immune evolution from preneoplasia to lung adenocarcinoma. Study-wide points: Clonality was highest in normal lung, lower in later-stage lesions apparently. Normal lung had the highest top T cell clone frequencies.

TCRdb keeps only in-frame clones here, not all; method: immunoSEQ multiplex PCR. The sample lists about 12,000 clones, about 84% occurring once. Patients had resection in Japan or China between about 2014 and 2017. Macro-dissection enriched premalignant or tumor cells before nucleic acid extraction. This CDR3 has 14 residues. Trimming stripped 5 bases from V and 5 bases from J, with 15 bases between. From germline, CDR1 is SGHNT and CDR2 YENEEA. This clone was seen a handful of times. No antigen is known for it. The chain combines TRBV11-3 with TRBJ1-1, with a weak D call TRBD1 (5 bases). This clonotype was sampled from a person between 50 and 69 years old with lung adenocarcinoma. The sample consisted of FFPE tissue from an adenomatous hyperplasia lung lesion. The subset here: atypical adenomatous hyperplasia (AAH), lung preneoplasia. The CDR3 loop is CASSAREVKTEAFF. The CDR3 nucleotides are TGTGCCAGCAGCGCCAGGGAAGTTAAAACTGAAGCTTTCTTT.